This T cell receptor (beta chain) was captured by sequencing in a study of T cells in Graves' hyperthyroidism and ophthalmopathy. Germline CDR1 reads MDHEN; CDR2 reads SYDVKM. The CDR3 contains 15 residues. Losses at the gene ends were 1 base for V and 4 bases for J; bases not matched to a gene: 3. This clonotype showed up many times. The antigen is undetermined. The TCR beta CDR3 regions underwent amplification using RNA transcripts as the source. During a first-round RT-PCR of the TCR CDR3, the HTBI primer set was used. TCRdb passed the multiplex PCR reads through MiXCR, listing each CDR3 protein once. The sample lists nearly 600,000 distinct CDR3 sequences; approximately 15% were seen once. Patients showing uncontrolled infection, other autoimmune disease, pregnancy or lactation were ineligible. Findings and limits, study-wide: Patients with ophthalmopathy were separated from those with stable hyperthyroidism by a 13 V-J model. Blood samples included most of the expanded thyroid clonotypes exceeding 0.001.

The chain is built from TRBV28 and TRBJ2-3; 9 bases agree with TRBD1. The specimen sequenced was blood. The receptor was isolated from a young woman with Graves' ophthalmopathy. CDR3 sequence (DNA): TGTGCCAGCAGTTTATCGGGACAGGGCTCAGATACGCAGTATTTT. Translating gives CASSLSGQGSDTQYF.